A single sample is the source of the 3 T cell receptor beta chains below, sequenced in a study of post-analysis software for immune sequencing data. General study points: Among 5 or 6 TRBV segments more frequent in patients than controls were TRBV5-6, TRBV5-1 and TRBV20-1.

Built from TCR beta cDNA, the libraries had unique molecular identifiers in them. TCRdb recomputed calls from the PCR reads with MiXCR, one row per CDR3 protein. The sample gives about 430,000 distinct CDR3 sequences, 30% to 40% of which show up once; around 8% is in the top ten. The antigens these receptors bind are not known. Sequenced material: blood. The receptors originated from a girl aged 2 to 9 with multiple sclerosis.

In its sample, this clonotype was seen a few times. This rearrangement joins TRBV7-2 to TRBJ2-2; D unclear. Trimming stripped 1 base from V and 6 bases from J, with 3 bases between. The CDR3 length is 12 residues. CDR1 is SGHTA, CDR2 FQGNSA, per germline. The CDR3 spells CASSLDPGELFF. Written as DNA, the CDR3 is TGTGCCAGCAGCTTAGACCCCGGGGAGCTGTTTTTT.

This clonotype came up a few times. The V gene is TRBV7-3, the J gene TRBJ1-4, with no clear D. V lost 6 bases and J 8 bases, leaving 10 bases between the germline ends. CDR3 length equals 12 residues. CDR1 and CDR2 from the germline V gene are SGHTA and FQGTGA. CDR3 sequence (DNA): TGTGCCAGCAGGTACCAAGAGGAAAAACTGTTTTTT. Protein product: CASRYQEEKLFF.

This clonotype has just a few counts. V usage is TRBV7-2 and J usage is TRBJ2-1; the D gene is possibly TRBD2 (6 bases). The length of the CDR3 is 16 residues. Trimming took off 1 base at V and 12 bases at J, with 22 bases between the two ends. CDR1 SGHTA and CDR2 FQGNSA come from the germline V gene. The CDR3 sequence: CASSLGALRTTPRQFF. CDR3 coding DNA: TGTGCCAGCAGCTTAGGCGCTCTCAGGACTACTCCGAGGCAGTTCTTC.